The 15 T cell receptor beta chains below all came from one sample that was sequenced in a study of T cell responses to AZD1222 COVID-19 vaccine. Sequencing used immunoSEQ multiplex PCR; TCRdb keeps in-frame clones, though not all of them. The sample lists about 180,000 clones; around 90% were seen once. The source was peripheral blood, collected 28 days after the second AZD1222 dose. The receptors were sampled from an adult who received the AZD1222 COVID-19 vaccine.

The rearrangement links TRBV19 to TRBJ1-1, with 8 bases that match TRBD1. V lost 0 bases, J lost 6 bases, and 6 bases stayed unmatched. Germline V gives CDR1 LNHDA, CDR2 SQIVND (reference sequence). CDR3 length: 15 residues. This CDR3 is CASSIDSRGRSEAFF. DNA of the CDR3: TGTGCCAGTAGTATAGATTCCAGGGGGCGTTCTGAAGCTTTCTTT.

The chain is built from TRBV5-1 and TRBJ1-6, with 8 bases matching TRBD1. The CDR3 contains 14 residues. The V gene's germline CDR1 is SGHRS and CDR2 YFSETQ. The ends lost 4 bases at V and 5 bases at J; junction bases unmatched: 2. The CDR3 coding sequence is TGCGCCAGCAGCGGGGACAGGCATAATTCACCCCTCCACTTT. This sequence encodes CASSGDRHNSPLHF.

As DNA, the CDR3 is TGTGCCAGCAGTTTCGGGACAGGTCACTCTGGAAACACCATATATTTT. The encoded protein is CASSFGTGHSGNTIYF. The genes are TRBV27 and TRBJ1-3; TRBD1 aligns across 8 bases. The germline gives CDR1 MNHEY, CDR2 SMNVEV (reference sequence). J lost 0 bases, V lost 3 bases, and 4 bases had no gene match. The CDR3 runs to 16 residues.

This clone was detected only once. The chain has TRBV6-6 and TRBJ2-5; 8 nucleotides match TRBD1. J lost 2 bases, V lost 3 bases, and 8 bases had no gene match. The CDR3 runs 16 residues. Per the germline V gene, CDR1 is MNHNY and CDR2 is SVGAGI (reference sequence). CDR3: CASSYPSDRGQETQYF. The CDR3 nucleotides read TGTGCCAGCAGTTATCCCTCCGACAGGGGACAAGAGACCCAGTACTTC.

V gene TRBV4-3 combines with J gene TRBJ1-4; possibly TRBD1 for D (5 bases). CDR3 size: 15 residues. Germline V gives CDR1 LGHNA, CDR2 YSLEER. Trimming removed 1 base at V and 8 bases at J, with 14 bases between. In DNA, the CDR3 is TGCGCCAGCAGCCAAGCCCTAGACAGAGCAGAAAAACTGTTTTTT. Protein: CASSQALDRAEKLFF.

The J gene is TRBJ1-4, the V gene TRBV7-9; 8 bases agree with TRBD1. Germline V gene data show CDR1 as SEHNR and CDR2 as FQNEAQ (reference sequence). J gave up 7 bases and V 1 base, and 2 bases lay outside the gene matches. CDR3 size: 14 residues. The CDR3 is CASSLGTGSEKLFF. The CDR3, as DNA: TGTGCCAGCAGCTTAGGGACAGGGAGTGAAAAACTGTTTTTT.

The CDR3 nucleotides read TGTGCCTGGAGTGTCGACCAAGACACAGATACGCAGTATTTT. The encoded protein is CAWSVDQDTDTQYF. The chain uses TRBV30 and TRBJ2-3; D gene uncertain. The CDR3 is made up of 14 amino acids. Deletions cut 0 bases from V and 2 bases from J, with 9 bases between. The germline CDR1 and CDR2 sequences are GTSNPN and SVGIG (reference sequence).

A note on this clone: Different DNA sequences within this sample yield the same CDR3. V is TRBV12-5 and J is TRBJ2-1, with a weak D call TRBD1 (6 bases). Germline CDR1 reads LGHNT; CDR2 reads FRNRAP. V was pared by 0 bases and J by 0 bases, with 9 bases between. This CDR3 has 16 amino acids. CDR3 in amino acids: CASGLVQGSSYNEQFF. For the CDR3, the DNA is TGTGCTAGTGGTTTGGTACAGGGAAGCTCCTACAATGAGCAGTTCTTC.

This clone appeared once. V is TRBV3-1 (or the pseudogene TRBV3-2) and J is TRBJ2-3; no firm D call. V was pared by 5 bases and J by 0 bases, with 15 bases between. This CDR3 comprises 16 residues. CDR1 is LGHDT and CDR2 is YNNKEL in the germline V gene (reference sequence). This chain's CDR3 is CASSIYISASTDTQYF. The CDR3 coding sequence is TGTGCCAGCAGCATCTACATTTCAGCTAGCACAGATACGCAGTATTTT.

The J gene is TRBJ1-2, the V gene TRBV6-1; the match to TRBD1 covers 8 bases. The CDR3 has 16 amino acids. Trimming at V came to 1 base and at J to 4 bases, leaving 8 bases not matched to a gene. Germline V gives CDR1 MNHNS, CDR2 SASEGT. The CDR3 protein is CASSEGGDRTLYGYTF. The DNA of the CDR3 is TGTGCCAGCAGTGAAGGAGGGGACAGGACTCTCTATGGCTACACCTTC.

The chain has TRBV6-6 and TRBJ1-1, with 7 nucleotides matching TRBD1. Germline CDR1 and CDR2: MNHNY and SVGAGI (reference sequence). The trim removed 8 bases at V and 4 bases at J, leaving 10 bases unmatched. This CDR3 contains 14 residues. The CDR3 DNA reads as TGTGCCAGCGTAAGGGCTCAGGGGGGCACTGAAGCTTTCTTT. Translating it yields CASVRAQGGTEAFF.

The chain links TRBV23-1 to TRBJ2-7, with 9 bases fitting TRBD2. TRBV23-1 is an ORF, and what it does is uncertain. The junction had 13 bases not matched to a gene; V was cut back by 3 bases and J by 4 bases. CDR3 length equals 17 residues. CDR3 in amino acids: CASSHFPTAGGLYEQYF. The CDR3 bases are TGCGCCAGCAGTCATTTCCCCACTGCGGGAGGGTTGTACGAGCAGTACTTC.

The chain joins TRBV6-5 to TRBJ2-1; 7 nucleotides agree with TRBD1. Germline V lookup: CDR1 MNHEY, CDR2 SVGAGI. The CDR3 totals 15 residues. The J segment lost 2 bases and the V segment lost 9 bases, leaving 10 bases of the junction unmatched. The CDR3 DNA reads TGTGCCAGAAGATCGGACAGGTCCACCTACAATGAGCAGTTCTTC. Translated: CARRSDRSTYNEQFF.

The chain couples TRBV9 to TRBJ2-3; unclear D gene. Germline V gene data show CDR1 as SGDLS and CDR2 as YYNGEE. The CDR3 runs to 12 residues. V shed 4 bases and J shed 2 bases, with 5 bases lying between them. DNA for the CDR3: TGTGCCAGCAGCCCTAACACAGATACGCAGTATTTT. Translating gives CASSPNTDTQYF.

Here the CDR3 reads CASSQGGLEAETQYF. The DNA of the CDR3 is TGTGCCAGCAGCCAAGGGGGACTAGAAGCGGAGACCCAGTACTTC. This chain connects TRBV3-1 (or the pseudogene TRBV3-2) to TRBJ2-5, with 8 bases identical to TRBD2. Germline V gene sequence: CDR1 LGHDT, CDR2 YNNKEL (reference sequence). The V and J ends lost 1 base and 5 bases, in that order; junction bases with no gene match: 6. There are 15 residues in the CDR3.